This T cell receptor (beta chain) was recorded in a study of blood T cell repertoires in COVID-19. In the study overall: PBMCs, B-cell-depleted T cells, or T cells provided the cDNA or gDNA that made up the material.

Germline assignment: CDR1 SGHTA and CDR2 FQGNSA. The trim removed 2 bases at V and 8 bases at J, leaving 7 bases unmatched. This CDR3 spans 15 amino acids. Recruitment covered 25 or so US areas and drew participants whose ages spanned roughly 18 to 95 years. For recovered donors of Cohort 3, there were two negative PCRs, clearance, or symptom resolution. This clone was seen once. As handled by the study authors: The assay estimated nucleated cells by amplifying reference gene primers. The protocol was immunoSEQ multiplex PCR, while the TCRdb copy is restricted to in-frame clones and leaves out a portion. The V and J calls and clone size come from that table; D and trimming were worked out from the DNA. Of fewer than 200,000 clones in the sample, 82% were seen once.

This chain connects TRBV7-2 to TRBJ2-1, with 9 bases that match TRBD2. Sequencing was carried out using PBMCs or T cells enriched from blood (not recorded which). This TCR came from a man in his sixties who had recovered from COVID-19. The CDR3 reads CASSLWAGGSDEQFF. CDR3 in DNA: TGTGCCAGCAGCTTATGGGCGGGGGGGAGCGATGAGCAGTTCTTC.